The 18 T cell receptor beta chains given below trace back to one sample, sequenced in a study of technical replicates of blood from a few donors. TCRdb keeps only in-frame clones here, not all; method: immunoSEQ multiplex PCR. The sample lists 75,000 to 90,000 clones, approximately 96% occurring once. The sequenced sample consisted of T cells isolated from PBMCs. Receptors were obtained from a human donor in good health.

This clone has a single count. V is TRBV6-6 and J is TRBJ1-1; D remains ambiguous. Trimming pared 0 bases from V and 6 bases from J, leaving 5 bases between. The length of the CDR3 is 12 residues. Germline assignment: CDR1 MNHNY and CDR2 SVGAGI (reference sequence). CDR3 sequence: CASSYSASEAFF. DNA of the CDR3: TGTGCCAGCAGTTACTCGGCTTCTGAAGCTTTCTTT.

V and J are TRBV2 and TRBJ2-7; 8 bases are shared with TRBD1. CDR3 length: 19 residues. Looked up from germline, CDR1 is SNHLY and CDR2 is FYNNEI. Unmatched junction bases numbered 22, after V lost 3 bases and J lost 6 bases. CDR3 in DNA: TGTGCCAGCAGTGATTCTCTGGAAGGCGTCGGGACAGGTTTTGGCGAGCAGTACTTC. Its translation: CASSDSLEGVGTGFGEQYF. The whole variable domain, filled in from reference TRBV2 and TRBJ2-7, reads EPEVTQTPSHQVTQMGQEVILRCVPISNHLYFYWYRQILGQKVEFLVSFYNNEISEKSEIFDDQFSVERPDGSNFTLKIRSTKLEDSAMYFCASSDSLEGVGTGFGEQYFGPGTRLTVT.

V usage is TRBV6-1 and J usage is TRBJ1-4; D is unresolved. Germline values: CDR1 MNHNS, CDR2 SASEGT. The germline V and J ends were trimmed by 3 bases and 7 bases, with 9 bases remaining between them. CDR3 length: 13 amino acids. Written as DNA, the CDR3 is TGTGCCAGCAGTGATTATACAATTGAAAAACTGTTTTTT. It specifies CASSDYTIEKLFF.

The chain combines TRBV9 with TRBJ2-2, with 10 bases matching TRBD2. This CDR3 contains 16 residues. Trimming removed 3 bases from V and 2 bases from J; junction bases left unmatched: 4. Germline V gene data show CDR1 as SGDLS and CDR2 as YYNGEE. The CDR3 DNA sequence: TGTGCCAGCAGCGACGGACTAGCGGTTAACACCGGGGAGCTGTTTTTT. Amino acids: CASSDGLAVNTGELFF.

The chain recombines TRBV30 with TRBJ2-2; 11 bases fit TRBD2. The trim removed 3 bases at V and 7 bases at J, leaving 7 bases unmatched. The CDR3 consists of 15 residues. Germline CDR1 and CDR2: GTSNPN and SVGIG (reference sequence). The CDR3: CAWSWLAGGHGELFF. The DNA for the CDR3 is TGTGCCTGGAGCTGGTTAGCGGGAGGGCACGGGGAGCTGTTTTTT. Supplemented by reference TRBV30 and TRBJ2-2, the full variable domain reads SQTIHQWPATLVQPVGSPLSLECTVEGTSNPNLYWYRQAAGRGLQLLFYSVGIGQISSEVPQNLSASRPQDRQFILSSKKLLLSDSGFYLCAWSWLAGGHGELFFGEGSRLTVL.

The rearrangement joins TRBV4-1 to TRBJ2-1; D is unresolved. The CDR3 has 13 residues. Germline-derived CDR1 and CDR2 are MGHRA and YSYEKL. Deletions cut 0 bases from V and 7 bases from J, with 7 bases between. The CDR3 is CASSQELRNEQFF. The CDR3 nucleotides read TGCGCCAGCAGCCAAGAACTTAGAAATGAGCAGTTCTTC.

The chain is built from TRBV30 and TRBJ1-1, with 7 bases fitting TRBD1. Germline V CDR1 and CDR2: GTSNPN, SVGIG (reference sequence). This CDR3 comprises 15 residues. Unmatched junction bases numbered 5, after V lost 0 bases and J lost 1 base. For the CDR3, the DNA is TGTGCCTGGAGTGTAGATGGGACAGCGAACACTGAAGCTTTCTTT. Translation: CAWSVDGTANTEAFF.

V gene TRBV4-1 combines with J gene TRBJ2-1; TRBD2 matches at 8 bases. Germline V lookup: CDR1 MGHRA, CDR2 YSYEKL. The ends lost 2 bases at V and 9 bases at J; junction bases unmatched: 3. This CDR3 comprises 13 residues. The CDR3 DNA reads TGCGCCAGCAGCCAATACGGGAGGGGTGAGCAGTTCTTC. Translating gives CASSQYGRGEQFF.

The CDR3 here is CASKTRAYQETQYF. The DNA of the CDR3 is TGTGCCAGCAAGACTAGGGCTTACCAAGAGACCCAGTACTTC. The rearrangement uses TRBV21-1 and TRBJ2-5; the DNA was not used to check the table's D call, TRBD2. TRBV21-1 is marked as a pseudogene. The CDR3 covers 14 residues.

DNA for the CDR3: TGTGCCAGCAGTGATTTCTGGGGACAGGTCGATGAGCAGTTCTTC. It codes for CASSDFWGQVDEQFF. The chain employs TRBV25-1 and TRBJ2-1, with 8 positions matching TRBD1. Trimming at V came to 3 bases and at J to 8 bases, leaving 9 bases not matched to a gene. This CDR3 spans 15 amino acids. Germline-derived CDR1 and CDR2 are MGHDK and SYGVNS.

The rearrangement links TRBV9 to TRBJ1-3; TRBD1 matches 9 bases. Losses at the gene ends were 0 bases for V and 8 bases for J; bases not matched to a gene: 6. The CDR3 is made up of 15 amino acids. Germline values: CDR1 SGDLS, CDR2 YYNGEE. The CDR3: CASSVEPGQGYTIYF. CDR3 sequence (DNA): TGTGCCAGCAGCGTAGAGCCGGGACAGGGCTACACCATATATTTT.

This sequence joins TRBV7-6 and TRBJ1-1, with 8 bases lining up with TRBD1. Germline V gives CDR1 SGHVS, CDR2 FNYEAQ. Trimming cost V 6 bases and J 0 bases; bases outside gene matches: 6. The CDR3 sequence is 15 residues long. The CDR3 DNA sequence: TGTGCCAGCAGGCCACAGGGGGAGTTGAACACTGAAGCTTTCTTT. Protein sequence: CASRPQGELNTEAFF.

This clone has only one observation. For the CDR3, the DNA is TGTGCCAGCAGCCCCTCACTAGCGGGAGGGCCAGAGACCCAGTACTTC. Translated, it gives CASSPSLAGGPETQYF. The chain carries TRBV9 and TRBJ2-5; 13 bases map to TRBD2. The ends lost 4 bases at V and 4 bases at J; junction bases unmatched: 7. Germline V gene data show CDR1 as SGDLS and CDR2 as YYNGEE. There are 16 residues in the CDR3.

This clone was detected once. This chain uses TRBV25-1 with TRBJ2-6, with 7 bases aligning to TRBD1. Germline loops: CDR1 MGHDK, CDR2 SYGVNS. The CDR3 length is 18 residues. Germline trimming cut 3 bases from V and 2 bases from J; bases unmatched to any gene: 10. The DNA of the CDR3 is TGTGCCAGCAGTGAGAACAGGGGAAGTGTCCCTGGGGCCAACGTCCTGACTTTC. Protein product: CASSENRGSVPGANVLTF.

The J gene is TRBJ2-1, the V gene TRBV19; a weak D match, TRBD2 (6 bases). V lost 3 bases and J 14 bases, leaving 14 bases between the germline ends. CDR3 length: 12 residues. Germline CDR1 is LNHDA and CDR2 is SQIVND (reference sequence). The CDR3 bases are TGTGCCAGTAGTATCGGACGGGAGAGAAAGTTCTTC. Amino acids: CASSIGRERKFF.

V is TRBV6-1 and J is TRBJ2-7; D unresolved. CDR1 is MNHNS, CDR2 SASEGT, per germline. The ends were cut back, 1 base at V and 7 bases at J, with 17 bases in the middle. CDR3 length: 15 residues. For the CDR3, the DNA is TGTGCCAGCAGTGAAGTGGCTTCCCATTATCCAGAGCAGTACTTC. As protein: CASSEVASHYPEQYF.

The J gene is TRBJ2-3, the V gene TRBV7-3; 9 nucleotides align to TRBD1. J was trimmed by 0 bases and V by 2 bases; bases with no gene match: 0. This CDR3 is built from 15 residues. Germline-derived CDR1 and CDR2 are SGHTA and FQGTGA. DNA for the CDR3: TGTGCCAGCAGCTTAGGGACAGGGAGCACAGATACGCAGTATTTT. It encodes CASSLGTGSTDTQYF. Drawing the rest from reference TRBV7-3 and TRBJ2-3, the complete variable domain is GAGVSQTPSNKVTEKGKYVELRCDPISGHTALYWYRQSLGQGPEFLIYFQGTGAADDSGLPNDRFFAVRPEGSVSTLKIQRTERGDSAVYLCASSLGTGSTDTQYFGPGTRLTVL.

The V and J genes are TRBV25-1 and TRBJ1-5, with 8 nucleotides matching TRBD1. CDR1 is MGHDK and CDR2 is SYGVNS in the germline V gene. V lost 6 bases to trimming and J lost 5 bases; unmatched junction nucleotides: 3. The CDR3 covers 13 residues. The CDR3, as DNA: TGTGCCAGCAGGGAGACAGGGGATCAGCCCCAGCATTTT. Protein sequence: CASRETGDQPQHF.